A selection of T cell receptor beta chains follows, all from one sample in a study of control samples from healthy donors and cancer patients. Profiled with immunoSEQ multiplex PCR; TCRdb holds only in-frame clones, not every one. This sample has approximately 86,000 clones, with about nine tenths found just once. Sequencing was performed on blood. The receptors were sampled from a man aged 30 to 45 in good health. Both conserved end residues are part of each CDR3. The D gene is left open where the match is weak. A row's size may be missing; if present it is once, few, many or a size class.

J gene | V gene | D gene | clone size | CDR3 protein
TRBJ1-2 | TRBV24-1 | TRBD1 | NA | CATSSAGGNYGYTF
TRBJ1-2 | TRBV12-3/TRBV12-4 | NA | NA | CASSGRKGYGYTF
TRBJ1-2 | TRBV7-9 | NA | NA | CASSSGTVDYTF
TRBJ1-2 | TRBV28 | TRBD1 | NA | CASSIDRGMGGYTF
TRBJ1-1 | TRBV11-2 | NA | NA | CASSLEPGPNTEAFF
TRBJ2-1 | TRBV18 | NA | NA | CASSGLDSSYNEQFF
TRBJ1-1 | TRBV30 | NA | NA | CAWSPQVNTEAFF
TRBJ2-3 | TRBV14 | NA | NA | CASSQEWDTQYF
TRBJ1-3 | TRBV27 | TRBD1 | NA | CASSLSGTALRSGNTIYF
TRBJ2-2 | TRBV27 | TRBD2 | few | CASSSGLADGELFF
TRBJ2-2 | TRBV24-1 | NA | once | CATSDARRRSGTGELFF
TRBJ1-2 | TRBV4-2 | NA | NA | CASSQGFSSGLYGYTF
TRBJ2-1 | TRBV3-1/TRBV3-2 | NA | NA | CASSQDRLIGGGLGYEQFF
TRBJ1-5 | TRBV15 | TRBD1 | NA | CATSRHTGVAQPQHF
TRBJ1-2 | TRBV24-1 | TRBD1 | once | CATSETTGESGYTF
TRBJ1-2 | TRBV27 | TRBD1 | NA | CASSLGQGSSFGYTF
TRBJ2-5 | TRBV24-1 | NA | NA | CATRARGGETQYF
TRBJ2-2 | TRBV30 | TRBD2 | once | CAWRLAGGANTGELFF
TRBJ1-3 | TRBV11-2 | NA | NA | CASSLPGSGNTIYF
TRBJ1-1 | TRBV7-9 | NA | NA | CASSLDGGYTEAFF
TRBJ2-5 | TRBV5-1 | NA | NA | CASSPTGQIETQYF
TRBJ1-5 | TRBV5-1 | TRBD1 | NA | CASSLSPTGQGNQPQHF
TRBJ1-2 | TRBV5-5 | NA | NA | CASSLVSGENYGYTF
TRBJ2-2 | TRBV19 | NA | NA | CASSILQAYTGELFF
TRBJ1-6 | TRBV2 | TRBD1 | NA | CASSETDRGNSPLHF
TRBJ2-3 | TRBV7-2 | NA | NA | CASSVLATDTQYF
TRBJ2-1 | TRBV15 | NA | once | CATSRSPTRDSNEQFF
TRBJ1-1 | TRBV2 | NA | NA | CASSPFEGTEAFF
TRBJ2-5 | TRBV30 | TRBD2 | NA | CAWSEGLASGETQYF
TRBJ1-1 | TRBV4-1 | NA | NA | CASSQTVSTEAFF
TRBJ1-4 | TRBV27 | TRBD1 | NA | CASSLNRDRGGEKLFF
TRBJ2-3 | TRBV6-5 | TRBD2 | NA | CASSYEAGGTPDTQYF
TRBJ2-2 | TRBV19 | NA | NA | CASTQFGPNTGELFF
TRBJ1-2 | TRBV19 | NA | NA | CASSIFDSNYGYTF
TRBJ2-1 | TRBV7-3 | NA | NA | CASSFRGSSNEQFF
TRBJ1-2 | TRBV12-3/TRBV12-4 | NA | NA | CASSFEGDSGYTF
TRBJ1-4 | TRBV19 | NA | NA | CASSLIVSTNEKLFF
TRBJ1-2 | TRBV5-4 | NA | NA | CASSSSQGRNYGYTF
TRBJ1-2 | TRBV19 | NA | NA | CASSMELKFYGYTF
TRBJ1-3 | TRBV7-9 | NA | NA | CASSPGWGTSGNTIYF
TRBJ2-2 | TRBV25-1 | TRBD2 | NA | CASLSRGGDTGELFF
TRBJ1-5 | TRBV5-8 | TRBD1 | NA | CASSLVVTGLGQPQHF
TRBJ2-7 | TRBV24-1 | NA | NA | CATSEATSYEQYF
TRBJ2-3 | TRBV5-4 | TRBD2 | NA | CASSLLAGGPGDTQYF
TRBJ2-3 | TRBV7-8 | TRBD2 | few | CAIQTSVDTQYF
TRBJ2-1 | TRBV6-2/TRBV6-3 | NA | NA | CASSWYSRGPVNEQFF